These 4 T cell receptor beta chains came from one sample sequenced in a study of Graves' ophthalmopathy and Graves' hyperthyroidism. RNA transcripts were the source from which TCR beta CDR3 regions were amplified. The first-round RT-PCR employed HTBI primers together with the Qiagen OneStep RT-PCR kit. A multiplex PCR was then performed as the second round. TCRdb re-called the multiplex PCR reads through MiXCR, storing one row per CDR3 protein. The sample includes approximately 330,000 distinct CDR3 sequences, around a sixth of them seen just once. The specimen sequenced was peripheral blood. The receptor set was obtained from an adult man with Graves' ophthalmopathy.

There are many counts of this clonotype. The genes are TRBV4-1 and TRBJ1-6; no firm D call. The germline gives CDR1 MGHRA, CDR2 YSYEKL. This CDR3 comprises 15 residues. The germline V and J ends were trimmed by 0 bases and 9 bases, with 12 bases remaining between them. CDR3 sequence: CASSQEPSGPSPLHF. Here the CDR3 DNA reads TGCGCCAGCAGCCAAGAACCCAGCGGACCTTCACCCCTCCACTTT.

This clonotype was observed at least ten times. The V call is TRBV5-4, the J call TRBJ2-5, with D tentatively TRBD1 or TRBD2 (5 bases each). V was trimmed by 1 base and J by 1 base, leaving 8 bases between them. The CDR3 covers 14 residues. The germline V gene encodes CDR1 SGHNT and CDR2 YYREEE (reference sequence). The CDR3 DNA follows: TGTGCCAGCAGCTTGACGGGGACCCAAGAGACCCAGTACTTC. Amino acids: CASSLTGTQETQYF.

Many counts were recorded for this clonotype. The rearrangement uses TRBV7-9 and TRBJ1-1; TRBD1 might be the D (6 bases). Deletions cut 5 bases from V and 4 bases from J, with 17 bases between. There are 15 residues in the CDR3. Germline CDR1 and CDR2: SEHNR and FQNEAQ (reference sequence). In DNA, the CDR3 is TGTGCCAGCAGCCCGGGCCAGGGGACGGGCACTGAAGCTTTCTTT. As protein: CASSPGQGTGTEAFF.

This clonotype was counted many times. The CDR3 reads CATSDPTGLAGETQYF. CDR3 sequence (DNA): TGTGCCACCAGTGATCCGACCGGACTAGCTGGCGAGACCCAGTACTTC. J is TRBJ2-5 and V is TRBV24-1; 8 bases fit TRBD2. The trim removed 3 bases at V and 5 bases at J, leaving 10 bases unmatched. Germline lookup yields CDR1 KGHDR and CDR2 SFDVKD. The CDR3 sequence is 16 residues long.